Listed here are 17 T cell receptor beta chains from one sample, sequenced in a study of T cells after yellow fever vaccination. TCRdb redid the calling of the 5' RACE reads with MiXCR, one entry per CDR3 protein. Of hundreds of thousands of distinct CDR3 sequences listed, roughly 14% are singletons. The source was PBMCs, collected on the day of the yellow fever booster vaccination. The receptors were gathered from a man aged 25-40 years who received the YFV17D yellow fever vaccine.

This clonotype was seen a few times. The CDR3: CASSLSQGNYGYTF. The CDR3 DNA follows: TGTGCCAGCAGCTTATCACAGGGTAACTATGGCTACACCTTC. J is TRBJ1-2 and V is TRBV7-9; a possible D gene is TRBD1 (6 bases). V gave up 2 bases and J gave up 1 base, with 8 bases separating them. Germline CDR1 reads SEHNR; CDR2 reads FQNEAQ (reference sequence). The CDR3 is 14 residues long.

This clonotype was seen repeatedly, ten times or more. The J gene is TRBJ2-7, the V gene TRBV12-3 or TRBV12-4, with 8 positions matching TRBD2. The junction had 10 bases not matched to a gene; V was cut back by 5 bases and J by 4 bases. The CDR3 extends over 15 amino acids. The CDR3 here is CASSPRAAGAYEQYF. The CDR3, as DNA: TGTGCCAGCAGTCCCAGGGCAGCGGGGGCATACGAGCAGTACTTC.

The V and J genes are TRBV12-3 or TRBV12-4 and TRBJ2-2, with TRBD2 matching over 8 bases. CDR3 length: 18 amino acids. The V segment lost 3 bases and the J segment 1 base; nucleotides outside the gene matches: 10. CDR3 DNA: TGTGCCAGCAGTTTTCGGCTAGCGGGTCGAATGAACACCGGGGAGCTGTTTTTT. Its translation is CASSFRLAGRMNTGELFF.

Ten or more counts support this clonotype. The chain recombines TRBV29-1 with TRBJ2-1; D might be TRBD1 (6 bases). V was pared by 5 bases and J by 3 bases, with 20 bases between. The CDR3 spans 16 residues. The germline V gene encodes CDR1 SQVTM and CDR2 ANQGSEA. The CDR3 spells CSVYAGAYPIYNEQFF. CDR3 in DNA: TGCAGCGTTTACGCAGGGGCCTACCCCATCTACAATGAGCAGTTCTTC.

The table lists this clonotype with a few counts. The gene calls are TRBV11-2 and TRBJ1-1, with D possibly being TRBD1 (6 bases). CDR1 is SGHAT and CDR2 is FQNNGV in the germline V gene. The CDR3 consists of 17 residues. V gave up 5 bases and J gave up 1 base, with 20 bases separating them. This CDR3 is CASSAWNRVRANTEAFF. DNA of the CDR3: TGTGCCAGCAGCGCCTGGAACAGGGTTCGGGCGAACACTGAAGCTTTCTTT.

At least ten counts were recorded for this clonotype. The CDR3 here is CASSAGLSFAYEQYF. The DNA of the CDR3 is TGTGCCAGCAGCGCGGGACTTTCTTTCGCCTACGAGCAGTACTTC. This chain joins TRBV7-2 and TRBJ2-7; tentatively, D is TRBD2 (6 bases). The CDR3 consists of 15 residues. Germline V gene lookup returns CDR1 SGHTA and CDR2 FQGNSA. V lost 5 bases and J 2 bases, leaving 16 bases between the germline ends.

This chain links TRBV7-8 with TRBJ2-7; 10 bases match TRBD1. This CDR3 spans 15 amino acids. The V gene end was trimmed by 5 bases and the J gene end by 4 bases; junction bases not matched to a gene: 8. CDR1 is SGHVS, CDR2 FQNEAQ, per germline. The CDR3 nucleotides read TGTGCCAGCAGCCCTAAGGACAGGGGGTTATACGAGCAGTACTTC. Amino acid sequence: CASSPKDRGLYEQYF.

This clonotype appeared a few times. The CDR3 sequence: CASRSLRTGVSYEQYF. In DNA form, the CDR3 reads TGTGCCAGCAGATCCTTAAGGACAGGGGTTTCCTACGAGCAGTACTTC. This sequence joins TRBV11-2 and TRBJ2-7; 9 bases match TRBD1. J gave up 1 base and V 6 bases, and 10 bases lay outside the gene matches. The CDR3 is 16 amino acids. CDR1 is SGHAT and CDR2 is FQNNGV in the germline V gene.

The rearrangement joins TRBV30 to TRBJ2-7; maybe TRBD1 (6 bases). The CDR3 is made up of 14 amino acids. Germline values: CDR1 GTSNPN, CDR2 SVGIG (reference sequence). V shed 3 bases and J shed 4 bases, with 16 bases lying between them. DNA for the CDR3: TGTGCCTGGAGGGGGAAGGGGGACATTTACGAGCAGTACTTC. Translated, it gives CAWRGKGDIYEQYF.

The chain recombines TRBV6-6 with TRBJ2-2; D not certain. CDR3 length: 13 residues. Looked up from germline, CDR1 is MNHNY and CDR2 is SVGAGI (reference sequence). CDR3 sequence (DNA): TGTGCTCTATCGGAAACGAACACCGGGGAGCTGTTTTTT. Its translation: CALSETNTGELFF.

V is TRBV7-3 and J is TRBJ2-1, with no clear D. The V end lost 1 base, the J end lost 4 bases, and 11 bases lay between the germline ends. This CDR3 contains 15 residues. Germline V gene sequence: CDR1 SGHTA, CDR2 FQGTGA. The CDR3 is CASSLNVGQYNEQFF. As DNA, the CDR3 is TGTGCCAGCAGCTTAAATGTTGGCCAATACAATGAGCAGTTCTTC.

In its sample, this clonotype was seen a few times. The CDR3 loop is CASSTSGTRRLQETQYF. CDR3 DNA sequence: TGTGCCAGCAGCACCTCCGGGACTAGGAGACTCCAAGAGACCCAGTACTTC. This chain links TRBV5-4 with TRBJ2-5; 8 bases are shared with TRBD2. The CDR3 covers 17 residues. CDR1 and CDR2 (germline): SGHNT, YYREEE (reference sequence). The V and J ends lost 4 bases and 1 base, in that order; junction bases with no gene match: 12.

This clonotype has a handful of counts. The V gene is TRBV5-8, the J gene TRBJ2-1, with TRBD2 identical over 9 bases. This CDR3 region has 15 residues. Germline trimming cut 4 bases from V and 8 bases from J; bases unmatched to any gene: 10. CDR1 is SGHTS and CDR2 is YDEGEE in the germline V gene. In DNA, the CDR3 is TGTGCCAGCAGCCGGACTTTAGCGGGAGATTATGAGCAGTTCTTC. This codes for CASSRTLAGDYEQFF.

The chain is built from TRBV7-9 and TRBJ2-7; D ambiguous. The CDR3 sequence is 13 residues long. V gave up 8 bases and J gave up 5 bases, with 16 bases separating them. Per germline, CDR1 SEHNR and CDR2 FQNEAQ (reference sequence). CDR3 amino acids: CASSELQFDEQYF. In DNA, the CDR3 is TGTGCCAGCTCAGAACTCCAGTTCGACGAGCAGTACTTC.

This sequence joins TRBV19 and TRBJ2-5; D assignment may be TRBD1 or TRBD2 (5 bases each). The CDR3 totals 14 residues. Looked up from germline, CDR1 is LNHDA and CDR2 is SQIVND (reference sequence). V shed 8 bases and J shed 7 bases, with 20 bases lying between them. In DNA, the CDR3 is TGTGCCAGTGCCGAGGGGCCCCAAGGTGGGACCCAGTACTTC. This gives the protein CASAEGPQGGTQYF.

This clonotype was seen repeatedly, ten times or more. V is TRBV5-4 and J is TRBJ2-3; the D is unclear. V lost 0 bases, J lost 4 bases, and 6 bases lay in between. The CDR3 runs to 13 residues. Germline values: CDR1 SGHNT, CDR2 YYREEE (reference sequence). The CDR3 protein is CASSLDTADTQYF. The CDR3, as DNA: TGTGCCAGCAGCTTGGACACTGCAGATACGCAGTATTTT.

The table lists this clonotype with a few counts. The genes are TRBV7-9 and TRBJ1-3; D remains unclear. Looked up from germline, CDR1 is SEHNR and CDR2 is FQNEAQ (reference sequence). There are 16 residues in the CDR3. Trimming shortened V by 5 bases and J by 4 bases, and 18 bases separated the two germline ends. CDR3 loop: CASSPLEGTSGNTIYF. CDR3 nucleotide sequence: TGTGCCAGCAGCCCCCTTGAGGGAACCTCCGGAAACACCATATATTTT.